Listed below are T cell receptor beta chains from one sample, sequenced in a study of T cell responses to AZD1222 COVID-19 vaccine. Assay used: immunoSEQ multiplex PCR; TCRdb lists only in-frame clones, some missing. Of roughly 150,000 clones listed, over 75% are singletons. The starting material was peripheral blood, obtained on day 0 of AZD1222 vaccination. These receptors all stem from an adult in good health. Both conserved end residues are part of each CDR3.

CASSSTGVTYEQYF,TRBV19,TRBJ2-7
CASSLGSLEETQYF,TRBV5-1,TRBJ2-5
CASSVGGPFMNTEAFF,TRBV9,TRBJ1-1
CASMGSGGGHEQYF,TRBV27,TRBJ2-7
CASSEQQESLYGYTF,TRBV18,TRBJ1-2
CASSLHRVWARETQYF,TRBV28,TRBJ2-5
CASSLGWGADNSPLHF,TRBV7-9,TRBJ1-6
CASSLSGRELETQYF,TRBV7-9,TRBJ2-5
CASSAYGGTYNEQFF,TRBV7-9,TRBJ2-1
CASSTRGGHSYNEQFF,TRBV27,TRBJ2-1
CASSLVATSSYEQYF,TRBV7-2,TRBJ2-7
CASSSRGSDEKLFF,TRBV6-5,TRBJ1-4
CASTQEQATYEQYF,TRBV6-5,TRBJ2-7
CASSAGPGNTIYF,TRBV12-3/TRBV12-4,TRBJ1-3
CASSQLGQYGYTF,TRBV4-3,TRBJ1-2
CASSPSRSGLYGYTF,TRBV4-3,TRBJ1-2
CAITGGAKETQYF,TRBV10-3,TRBJ2-5
CASSQDSTGARYF,TRBV4-3,TRBJ2-7
CASSQDSTGGVAQHF,TRBV3-1/TRBV3-2,TRBJ1-5
CASRSGVRQPQHF,TRBV19,TRBJ1-5
CASSIVVSSAGTEAFF,TRBV19,TRBJ1-1
CASSVRIRSGENEQFF,TRBV9,TRBJ2-1
CASSLQTGTSGYNEQFF,TRBV3-1/TRBV3-2,TRBJ2-1
CASSFPGTALNTEAFF,TRBV5-8,TRBJ1-1
CASSQDYPSPNEQYF,TRBV14,TRBJ2-7
CASSESAGQGSNIQYF,TRBV6-1,TRBJ2-4
CASSINSLVGTEAFF,TRBV6-5,TRBJ1-1
CASSQTWSAVWNTEAFF,TRBV4-3,TRBJ1-1
CASSTTLSSGNTIYF,TRBV19,TRBJ1-3
CASSVEAGDAFF,TRBV9,TRBJ1-1
CASSPDGSDQPQHF,TRBV5-1,TRBJ1-5
CASSSFLRDRDGYTF,TRBV7-2,TRBJ1-2
CASGGLGKLFF,TRBV19,TRBJ1-4
CASSLLAGHYGYTF,TRBV5-8,TRBJ1-2
CASSRDSRSYNEQFF,TRBV6-5,TRBJ2-1
CASSLTDLIANEQFF,TRBV5-1,TRBJ2-1
CASSQILGSDIQYF,TRBV4-3,TRBJ2-4
CASSLAAPGQGGEQYF,TRBV11-1,TRBJ2-7
CASSVTRISTDTQYF,TRBV9,TRBJ2-3
CASSFRGGNQPQHF,TRBV28,TRBJ1-5
CASSLEAGGRGTDTQYF,TRBV7-3,TRBJ2-3
CARSDQIQPQHF,TRBV5-3,TRBJ1-5
CASSYGLARGTDTQYF,TRBV5-1,TRBJ2-3
CASSPYRDSGTDTQYF,TRBV14,TRBJ2-3
CSVERTGGYEQYF,TRBV29-1,TRBJ2-7
CASSFGVTGFTPLHF,TRBV5-4,TRBJ1-6
CASSLETDPGANVLTF,TRBV5-1,TRBJ2-6
CASSLMREGGNEQFF,TRBV27,TRBJ2-1
CASSLSRGAANQPQHF,TRBV27,TRBJ1-5
CASSLGGRGTENSPLHF,TRBV11-2,TRBJ1-6
CASSLPRGEQYF,TRBV12-3/TRBV12-4,TRBJ2-7
CASKDAAAGYTF,TRBV19,TRBJ1-2
CASSFRQGTDTQYF,TRBV28,TRBJ2-3
CASSPGDYGYTF,TRBV7-2,TRBJ1-2
CASRPTLQPTNEKLFF,TRBV27,TRBJ1-4